Here is one T cell receptor (beta chain) with its context. Its antigen is unknown. Collection occurred without any documented infections or immune events in donors. The table came from immunoSEQ multiplex PCR; TCRdb's copy has only in-frame clones and leaves some out. The table has more than 90,000 clones, approximately 88% seen once. This sample is drawn from a study of identifying expanded T cells in peripheral blood. Trimming removed 3 bases at V and 1 base at J, with 5 bases between. Per the germline V gene, CDR1 is KGHSH and CDR2 is LQKENI. The CDR3 extends over 13 amino acids. Findings of the study overall: Differentially abundant clones: 0.95 to 1.5 between replicates, 15 to 17 at approximately 13 days, less than 20 at four. Across healthy donors, higher total template counts meant significantly greater approximately 2-week count variance.

The sample taken for sequencing was blood. The clonotype was recovered from a person between 18 and 75 years old in good health. The chain uses TRBV18 and TRBJ2-3, with D unresolved. CDR3 DNA: TGTGCCAGCTCACCTTTTGGCACAGATACGCAGTATTTT. It specifies CASSPFGTDTQYF.